A selection of T cell receptor beta chains follows, all from one sample in a study of T-cell reconstitution after alpha-beta-depleted transplantation in children. TCRdb used MiXCR to reprocess the PCR reads, holding one entry per CDR3 protein. Seen here are hundreds of thousands of distinct CDR3 sequences, roughly 10% observed once, and the top ten hold 28%. This specimen was PBMCs, taken before TCRalphabeta/CD19-depleted stem cell transplant. The receptors were gathered from a child under two years old with acute myeloid leukemia, due to receive a stem cell transplant. Both conserved end residues are part of each CDR3. D genes are given only for firm matches. For some rows the clone size is stated as once, few or many, or as a class when expanded; others skip it.

>many|-|TRBV20-1|TRBJ1-2
TGCAGTGCTAGAAGGGCAGGGTTTTTTGGCTACACCTTC
CSARRAGFFGYTF
>many|-|TRBV28|TRBJ2-5
TGTGCCAGCGGCGAGGAGACCCAGTACTTC
CASGEETQYF
>many|TRBD2|TRBV4-2|TRBJ2-7
TGTGCCGCCGGGACTAGAGCCTACGAGCAGTACTTC
CAAGTRAYEQYF
>many|TRBD1|TRBV12-3/TRBV12-4|TRBJ2-7
TGTGCCAGCAGCGGACAGGTCTCGGAGCAGTACTTC
CASSGQVSEQYF
>many|-|TRBV11-2|TRBJ1-2
TGTGCCAGCAGCTTAGAAAGTGGTGGCCCTCAGGGCAACTATGGCTACACCTTC
CASSLESGGPQGNYGYTF
>few|TRBD1|TRBV6-6|TRBJ2-7
TGTGCCAGCAGAACGGACAGGGACTACGAGCAGTACTTC
CASRTDRDYEQYF
>many|TRBD2|TRBV11-2|TRBJ2-1
TGTGCCAGCAGCCCCTCGGGACTAGCGGGGGACAATGAGCAGTTCTTC
CASSPSGLAGDNEQFF
>many|-|TRBV5-1|TRBJ2-7
TGCGCCAGCAGCTTGGGTACCCGATACGACGAGCAGTACTTC
CASSLGTRYDEQYF
>many|TRBD2|TRBV7-8|TRBJ2-3
TGTGCCAGCAGCTTATTGGCTAGCGGTAGCACAGATACGCAGTATTTT
CASSLLASGSTDTQYF
>many|-|TRBV5-6|TRBJ1-5
TGTGCCAGCAGCTTTCTTACCCAGCCCCAGCATTTT
CASSFLTQPQHF
>many|-|TRBV7-9|TRBJ1-1
TGTGCCAGCAGCTACACAGGACACCCGAACACTGAAGCTTTCTTT
CASSYTGHPNTEAFF
>many|-|TRBV2|TRBJ2-2
TGTGCCAGCAACCGCGCAGGACTTACCGGGGAGCTGTTTTTT
CASNRAGLTGELFF
>-|TRBD2|TRBV20-1|TRBJ2-2
TGCAGTGCTGCGGTAGCGGGGGGATACACCGGGGAGCTGTTTTTT
CSAAVAGGYTGELFF
>many|TRBD2|TRBV12-3/TRBV12-4|TRBJ2-1
TGTGCCAGCACTCCCGGGACTAGTGGGAATGAGCAGTTCTTC
CASTPGTSGNEQFF
>many|TRBD2|TRBV6-5|TRBJ2-1
TGTGCCAGCAAAGGCGCGGGGGGGCTCTACAATGAGCAGTTCTTC
CASKGAGGLYNEQFF
>many|TRBD2|TRBV29-1|TRBJ2-1
TGCAGCGAGCGACTAGCGGGAGTAGGTGATGAGCAGTTCTTC
CSERLAGVGDEQFF
>many|TRBD2|TRBV20-1|TRBJ2-3
TGCAGTGCTAGGGGACTAGCGACAGATACGCAGTATTTT
CSARGLATDTQYF
>few|-|TRBV7-8|TRBJ2-1
TGTGCCAGCAGCTTAGGGTTGGGCGGTGGGGGCGATGAGCAGTTCTTC
CASSLGLGGGGDEQFF
>-|-|TRBV6-5|TRBJ1-6
TGTGCCAGCAGTTACCGGCCCGGGACCCGGGGTTCACCCCTCCACTTT
CASSYRPGTRGSPLHF
>many|-|TRBV3-1|TRBJ1-1
TGTGCCAGCAGCCATCGCTCGGGGACTGAAGCTTTCTTT
CASSHRSGTEAFF
>few|-|TRBV20-1|TRBJ1-5
TGCAGTGCACAGGGAGGGGGGGGGAGTCAGCCCCAGCATTTT
CSAQGGGGSQPQHF
>many|-|TRBV20-1|TRBJ2-5
TGCAGTGCTCGAAGGGAAGAGACCCAGTACTTC
CSARREETQYF
>many|-|TRBV10-1|TRBJ1-6
TGCGCCAGCAGTGGGGGGGCATCACCCCTCCACTTT
CASSGGASPLHF
>-|TRBD1|TRBV15|TRBJ2-2
TGTGCCACCAGCGACAGGGTCGGGGAGCTGTTTTTT
CATSDRVGELFF
>few|-|TRBV18|TRBJ2-6
TGTGCCAGCTCTACGATCTCTGGGGCCAACGTCCTGACTTTC
CASSTISGANVLTF
>-|TRBD2|TRBV11-2|TRBJ2-1
TGTGCCAGCAGCTTAGAGACTAGCGGCCGTAATGAGCAGTTCTTC
CASSLETSGRNEQFF
>many|-|TRBV7-2|TRBJ2-3
TGTGCCAGCAGCCAGCAGGTCGGGCGTGGCACAGATACGCAGTATTTT
CASSQQVGRGTDTQYF
>few|TRBD2|TRBV7-9|TRBJ2-1
TGTGCCAGCAGCGACAGACTAGCGGCCAGCTCCTACAATGAGCAGTTCTTC
CASSDRLAASSYNEQFF
>many|-|TRBV6-5|TRBJ2-3
TGTGCCAGCAGTTACTACGAGGGGACTGATACGCAGTATTTT
CASSYYEGTDTQYF
>many|-|TRBV9|TRBJ1-2
TGTGCCAGCAGCGTAGGACAGCAGAACTATGGCTACACCTTC
CASSVGQQNYGYTF
>few|-|TRBV7-9|TRBJ1-6
TGTGCCAGCAGCCCTAGGTTCAAGCGCGATAATTCACCCCTCCACTTT
CASSPRFKRDNSPLHF
>few|-|TRBV29-1|TRBJ2-5
TGCAGCGCTGTGGGGTGGGCAGAGACCCAGTACTTC
CSAVGWAETQYF
>many|TRBD1|TRBV6-5|TRBJ1-1
TGTGCCAGCAGTAACAGGGGGGGGACCACTGAAGCTTTCTTT
CASSNRGGTTEAFF
>many|TRBD1|TRBV7-9|TRBJ2-1
TGTGCCAGCAGCTTACGACAGGGCTACAATGAGCAGTTCTTC
CASSLRQGYNEQFF
>many|-|TRBV3-1|TRBJ2-4
TGTGCCAGCAGCCAGTCCGGAATTGTAGCCAAAAACATTCAGTACTTC
CASSQSGIVAKNIQYF